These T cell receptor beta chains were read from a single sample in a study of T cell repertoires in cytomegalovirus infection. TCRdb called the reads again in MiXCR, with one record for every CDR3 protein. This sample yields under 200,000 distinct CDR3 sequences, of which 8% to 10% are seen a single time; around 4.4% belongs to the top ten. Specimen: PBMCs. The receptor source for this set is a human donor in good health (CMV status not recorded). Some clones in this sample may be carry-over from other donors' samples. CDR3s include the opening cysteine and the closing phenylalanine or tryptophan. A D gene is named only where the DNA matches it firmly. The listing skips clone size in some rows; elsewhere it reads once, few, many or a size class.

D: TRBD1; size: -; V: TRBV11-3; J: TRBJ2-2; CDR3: CASSLARGHTGELFF; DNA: TGTGCCAGCAGCTTAGCCAGGGGGCACACCGGGGAGCTGTTTTTT
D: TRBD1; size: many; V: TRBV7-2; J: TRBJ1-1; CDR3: CASSVKDRAAEAFF; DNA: TGTGCCAGCAGCGTAAAGGACAGGGCGGCTGAAGCTTTCTTT
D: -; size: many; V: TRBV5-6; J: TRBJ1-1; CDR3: CASSLIASLYPSMNTEAFF; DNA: TGTGCCAGCAGCTTGATCGCCAGCCTATACCCCTCGATGAACACTGAAGCTTTCTTT
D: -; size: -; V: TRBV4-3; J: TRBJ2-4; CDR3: CASSQDLRGHLYIQYF; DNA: TGCGCCAGCAGCCAAGATCTCCGGGGGCACCTATACATTCAGTACTTC
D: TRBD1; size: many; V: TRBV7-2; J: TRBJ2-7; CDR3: CASSHGQGQQYF; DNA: TGTGCCAGCAGCCATGGACAGGGCCAGCAGTACTTC
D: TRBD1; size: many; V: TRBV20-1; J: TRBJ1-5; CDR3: CSASDARGYDQPQHF; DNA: TGCAGTGCTAGTGACGCCAGGGGGTATGATCAGCCCCAGCATTTT
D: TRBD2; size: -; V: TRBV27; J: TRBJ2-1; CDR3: CASSLQRLAGNEQFF; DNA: TGTGCCAGCAGTTTACAGCGGCTAGCGGGCAATGAGCAGTTCTTC
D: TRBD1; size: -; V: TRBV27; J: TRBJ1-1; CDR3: CASSSRTGSWATEAFF; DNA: TGTGCCAGCAGTTCCCGGACAGGGAGTTGGGCCACTGAAGCTTTCTTT
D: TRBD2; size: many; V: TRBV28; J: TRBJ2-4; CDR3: CASSLVLAGTHVIQYF; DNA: TGTGCCAGCAGTTTGGTGCTAGCGGGAACCCACGTCATTCAGTACTTC
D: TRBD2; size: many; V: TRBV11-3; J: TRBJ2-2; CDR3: CASSLGYGTSLAGELFF; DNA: TGTGCCAGCAGCTTAGGCTACGGGACTAGTCTCGCCGGGGAGCTGTTTTTT
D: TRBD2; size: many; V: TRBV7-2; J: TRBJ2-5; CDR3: CASTFLGGGETQYF; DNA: TGTGCCAGCACTTTTCTCGGGGGGGGAGAGACCCAGTACTTC
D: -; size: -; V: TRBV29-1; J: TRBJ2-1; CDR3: CSVEVHSANEQFF; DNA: TGCAGCGTTGAAGTTCACAGCGCAAATGAGCAGTTCTTC
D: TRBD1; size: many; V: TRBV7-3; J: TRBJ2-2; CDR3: CASSRTGSQSNTGELFF; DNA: TGTGCCAGCAGCCGGACAGGGTCCCAGTCGAACACCGGGGAGCTGTTTTTT
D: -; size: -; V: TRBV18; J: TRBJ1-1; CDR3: CASSLRENEAFF; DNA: TGTGCCAGCTCACTCAGGGAAAATGAGGCTTTCTTT
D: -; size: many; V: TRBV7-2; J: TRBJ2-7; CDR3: CASSLPASYEQYF; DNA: TGTGCCAGCAGCTTACCAGCCTCCTACGAGCAGTACTTC
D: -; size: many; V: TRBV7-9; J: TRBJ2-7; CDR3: CASSPDSSYEQYF; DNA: TGTGCCAGCAGCCCAGACTCCTCCTACGAGCAGTACTTC
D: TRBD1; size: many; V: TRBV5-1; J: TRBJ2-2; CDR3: CASSRDRGVRTGELFF; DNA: TGCGCCAGCAGCCGGGACAGGGGTGTACGCACCGGGGAGCTGTTTTTT
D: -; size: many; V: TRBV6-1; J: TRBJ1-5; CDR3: CATTDSFRRSNQPQHF; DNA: TGTGCCACTACAGACAGCTTTAGAAGGAGCAATCAGCCCCAGCATTTT
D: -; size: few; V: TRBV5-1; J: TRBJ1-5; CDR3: CASSLDGQSNQPQHF; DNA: TGCGCCAGCAGCTTGGACGGGCAGAGCAATCAGCCCCAGCATTTT
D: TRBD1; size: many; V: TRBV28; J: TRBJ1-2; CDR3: CASSFPTGEPPTLTNYGYTF; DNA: TGTGCCAGCAGTTTCCCGACAGGGGAACCACCTACCCTAACTAACTATGGCTACACCTTC
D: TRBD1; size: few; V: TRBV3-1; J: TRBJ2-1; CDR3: CASSKRTGGPRPFVNEQFF; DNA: TGTGCCAGCAGCAAACGGACAGGGGGGCCCCGACCTTTTGTGAATGAGCAGTTCTTC